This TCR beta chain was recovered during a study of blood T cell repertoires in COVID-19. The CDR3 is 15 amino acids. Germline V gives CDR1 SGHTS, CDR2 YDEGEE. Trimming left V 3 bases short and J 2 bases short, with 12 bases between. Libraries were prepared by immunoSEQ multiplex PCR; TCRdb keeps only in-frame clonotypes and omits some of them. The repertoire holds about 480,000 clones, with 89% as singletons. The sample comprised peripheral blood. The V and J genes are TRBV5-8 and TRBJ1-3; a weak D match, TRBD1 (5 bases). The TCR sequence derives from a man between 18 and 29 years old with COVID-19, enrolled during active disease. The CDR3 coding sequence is TGTGCCAGCAGCTGGAACGGGGGTGCTGGAAACACCATATATTTT. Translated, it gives CASSWNGGAGNTIYF.